The 27 T cell receptor beta chains in this list originate from one sample, sequenced in a study of blood T cell repertoires in COVID-19. Clones were sequenced by immunoSEQ multiplex PCR, and TCRdb holds only the in-frame ones, with some missing. The sample gives about 19,000 clones, about 88% of which show up once; around 16% is in the top ten. Material for sequencing was peripheral blood. All receptors derive from a man aged 70 or older with acute or convalescent COVID-19.

Only one count was recorded for this clone. One junction end disagrees with the germline gene, perhaps due to a read error. This chain uses TRBV10-2 with TRBJ2-5; the D gene is possibly TRBD2 (5 bases). The CDR3 is 21 amino acids. Germline V CDR1 and CDR2: WSHSY, SAAADI. DNA of the CDR3: TGCGCCAGCAGCGAGTCGAGGACCCTCGCGGCCCAGCGGCCGACCCAAGAGACCCAGTACTTC. Encoded protein: CASSESRTLAAQRPTQETQYF.

This chain connects TRBV7-2 to TRBJ2-7, with TRBD2 matching 8 bases. The CDR3 runs to 15 residues. V shed 3 bases, J shed 0 bases, and the junction held 4 bases outside the gene matches. Germline-derived CDR1 and CDR2 are SGHTA and FQGNSA. The CDR3 loop reads CASSFAGGVSYEQYF. As DNA, the CDR3 is TGTGCCAGCAGCTTCGCGGGAGGCGTCTCCTACGAGCAGTACTTC.

The chain is built from TRBV19 and TRBJ2-3; D is unresolved. The germline gives CDR1 LNHDA, CDR2 SQIVND (reference sequence). This CDR3 comprises 11 residues. Trimming took 4 bases from V and 4 from J, leaving 3 bases between them. CDR3 nucleotide sequence: TGTGCCAGTAGTACCTCAGATACGCAGTATTTT. Translation: CASSTSDTQYF. Looking up the rest from reference TRBV19 and TRBJ2-3 gives the full variable domain: DGGITQSPKYLFRKEGQNVTLSCEQNLNHDAMYWYRQDPGQGLRLIYYSQIVNDFQKGDIAEGYSVSREKKESFPLTVTSAQKNPTAFYLCASSTSDTQYFGPGTRLTVL.

The chain uses TRBV7-3 and TRBJ2-3; 7 bases are shared with TRBD2. The V and J ends lost 0 bases and 3 bases, in that order; junction bases with no gene match: 6. CDR1 is SGHTA, CDR2 FQGTGA, per germline. This CDR3 has 16 residues. CDR3 in DNA: TGTGCCAGCAGCTTAACCCCCGGGAGGTCTACAGATACGCAGTATTTT. Translation: CASSLTPGRSTDTQYF.

This rearrangement joins TRBV4-1 to TRBJ2-7, with D possibly TRBD1 on 6 matching bases. The CDR3 extends over 14 amino acids. Trimming took 4 bases from V and 6 from J, leaving 16 bases between them. Germline CDR1 reads MGHRA; CDR2 reads YSYEKL. CDR3 DNA sequence: TGCGCCAGCAGCCCACAGGGACCTTACGGCGAGCAGTACTTC. Residues: CASSPQGPYGEQYF.

The chain uses TRBV19 and TRBJ1-2; perhaps TRBD1 as D (5 bases). Trimming cost V 6 bases and J 9 bases, with 14 bases left between them. The CDR3 extends over 12 amino acids. CDR1 is LNHDA, CDR2 SQIVND, per germline (reference sequence). The CDR3 coding sequence is TGTGCCAGTAGCCCAGGGCCACGGAGCTACACCTTC. This encodes CASSPGPRSYTF.

This clone was observed a few times. J is TRBJ1-2 and V is TRBV6-6; 7 positions match TRBD1. After removal of 6 bases from V and 7 bases from J, the junction contained 5 bases not matched to a gene. CDR1 and CDR2 from the germline V gene are MNHNY and SVGAGI (reference sequence). The CDR3 loop spans 12 amino acids. The CDR3 DNA is TGTGCCAGCAGCCAGACAGGGTTTGGCTACACCTTC. It translates to CASSQTGFGYTF.

The chain links TRBV27 to TRBJ2-1, with D possibly TRBD1 on 6 matching bases. In germline, CDR1 is MNHEY, CDR2 SMNVEV (reference sequence). Trimming removed 5 bases from V and 4 bases from J, with 15 bases in between. The CDR3 spans 15 residues. CDR3 coding DNA: TGTGCCAGCAGTATCTCAGGGGCTCGGTACAATGAGCAGTTCTTC. Translation gives CASSISGARYNEQFF.

The chain is built from TRBV3-1 (or the pseudogene TRBV3-2) and TRBJ2-1; D gene uncertain. CDR1 is LGHDT and CDR2 is YNNKEL in the germline V gene (reference sequence). Trimming removed 1 base at V and 8 bases at J, with 6 bases between. There are 12 residues in the CDR3. The CDR3 DNA follows: TGTGCCAGCAGCCAAGTTTCCGATGAGCAGTTCTTC. Residues: CASSQVSDEQFF.

The chain is built from TRBV21-1 and TRBJ1-2; TRBD1, the D gene given by the table, was not confirmed from the DNA. TRBV21-1 has pseudogene status. The length of the CDR3 is 13 residues. The CDR3 region is CASSKEGQGGYTF. CDR3 bases: TGTGCCAGCAGCAAAGAAGGACAGGGTGGCTACACCTTC.

The chain recombines TRBV27 with TRBJ1-1; TRBD1 agrees at 9 bases. The CDR3 consists of 17 residues. CDR1 MNHEY and CDR2 SMNVEV come from the germline V gene (reference sequence). V shed 2 bases, J shed 5 bases, and the junction held 12 bases outside the gene matches. The CDR3: CASSLRATGGRSTEAFF. CDR3 DNA: TGTGCCAGCAGTTTACGGGCTACAGGGGGCAGGTCTACTGAAGCTTTCTTT.

This chain links TRBV5-6 with TRBJ1-6; TRBD1 agrees at 8 bases. Trimming took 4 bases from V and 7 from J; bases not matched to a gene: 7. The CDR3 runs 15 residues. Germline assignment: CDR1 SGHDT and CDR2 YYEEEE. CDR3 sequence: CASSRKQGVNSPLHF. The CDR3 region has the DNA TGTGCCAGCAGCCGTAAACAGGGGGTGAATTCACCCCTCCACTTT.

The chain combines TRBV6-5 with TRBJ1-2; D is possibly TRBD1 (5 bases). The germline V gene encodes CDR1 MNHEY and CDR2 SVGAGI. Trimming left V 8 bases short and J 5 bases short, with 18 bases between. The CDR3 has 14 residues. For the CDR3, the DNA is TGTGCCAGCTGCCTAGGGGTTGGGAGGTATGGCTACACCTTC. It codes for CASCLGVGRYGYTF.

The CDR3 DNA reads TGTGCCAGCAGCTTAGGGGTAGCGGCTAACACCGGGGAGCTGTTTTTT. Translated: CASSLGVAANTGELFF. The gene calls are TRBV7-2 and TRBJ2-2; tentatively, D is TRBD2 (6 bases). Between the trimmed V and J ends, which lost 1 base and 2 bases, there was a span of 11 bases. This CDR3 has 16 amino acids. Germline CDR1 is SGHTA and CDR2 is FQGNSA.

The chain joins TRBV9 to TRBJ2-6, with TRBD1 matching 7 bases. The CDR3 extends over 18 amino acids. V lost 0 bases, J lost 0 bases, and 6 bases stayed unmatched. Germline V gene data show CDR1 as SGDLS and CDR2 as YYNGEE. CDR3 protein: CASSVVAGGFSGANVLTF. The DNA of the CDR3 is TGTGCCAGCAGCGTAGTGGCAGGGGGATTCTCTGGGGCCAACGTCCTGACTTTC.

The chain links TRBV10-3 to TRBJ2-7; 8 bases are a match to TRBD1. The germline gives CDR1 ENHRY, CDR2 SYGVKD. The CDR3 runs 18 residues. The V gene end was trimmed by 0 bases and the J gene end by 0 bases; junction bases not matched to a gene: 10. The CDR3 bases are TGTGCCATCAGTGAGTCCGCAGACAGGGGTCATTCCTCCTACGAGCAGTACTTC. It encodes CAISESADRGHSSYEQYF.

This chain joins TRBV5-1 and TRBJ2-5, with 11 nucleotides matching TRBD2. V lost 5 bases, J lost 5 bases, and 11 bases stayed unmatched. The CDR3 consists of 16 residues. Germline V gene data show CDR1 as SGHRS and CDR2 as YFSETQ. CDR3 nucleotide sequence: TGCGCCAGCAGGCGTGACACTAGCGGGAGAGGGGAGACCCAGTACTTC. Encoded protein: CASRRDTSGRGETQYF.

V and J are TRBV5-1 and TRBJ2-3, with 10 bases fitting TRBD2. The CDR3 loop spans 15 amino acids. V shed 3 bases, J shed 2 bases, and the junction held 3 bases outside the gene matches. Germline V CDR1 and CDR2: SGHRS, YFSETQ. The CDR3 reads CASSSGTSATDTQYF. In DNA, the CDR3 is TGCGCCAGCAGCTCCGGGACTAGCGCCACAGATACGCAGTATTTT.

The chain couples TRBV11-2 to TRBJ2-7; D remains unclear. The CDR3 consists of 12 residues. V dropped 2 bases and J dropped 3 bases, with 5 bases sitting between them. Germline V gene data show CDR1 as SGHAT and CDR2 as FQNNGV. This CDR3 is CASSLRVYEQYF. As DNA, the CDR3 is TGTGCCAGCAGCTTAAGAGTCTACGAGCAGTACTTC.

The DNA of the CDR3 is TGTGCCAGCAGCGCAGACCCGACTAGCGGGAGATACGAGCAGTACTTC. Protein product: CASSADPTSGRYEQYF. The chain is built from TRBV9 and TRBJ2-7, with 12 nucleotides matching TRBD2. The CDR3 covers 16 residues. The V and J ends lost 3 bases and 4 bases, in that order; junction bases with no gene match: 8. Germline CDR1 SGDLS, CDR2 YYNGEE.

The chain is built from TRBV19 and TRBJ1-2, with D unclear. Between the trimmed V and J ends, which lost 8 bases and 4 bases, there was a span of 17 bases. The CDR3 is 14 residues long. Germline V gene lookup returns CDR1 LNHDA and CDR2 SQIVND (reference sequence). The CDR3 is CASSPFQTGYGYTF. CDR3 coding DNA: TGTGCCAGTTCCCCCTTTCAAACGGGCTATGGCTACACCTTC.

The chain uses TRBV29-1 and TRBJ2-2; the D gene is possibly TRBD1 (5 bases). This CDR3 is 14 amino acids long. V lost 3 bases and J lost 4, with 12 bases in between. CDR1 and CDR2 from the germline V gene are SQVTM and ANQGSEA. This CDR3 reads CSVDGARGTGELFF. The CDR3 nucleotides are TGCAGCGTTGATGGGGCCCGCGGCACCGGGGAGCTGTTTTTT.

This clone has only one observation. For the CDR3, the DNA is TGTGCCAGCAGCGCCTCGGAGCACAATGAGCAGTTCTTC. Translating gives CASSASEHNEQFF. The rearrangement joins TRBV7-3 to TRBJ2-1; no definite D call. CDR1 is SGHTA, CDR2 FQGTGA, per germline. V was shortened by 5 bases and J by 5 bases, with 10 bases between the two germline ends. This CDR3 has 13 amino acids.

This rearrangement joins TRBV28 to TRBJ2-7; 13 bases match TRBD2. Germline V gives CDR1 MDHEN, CDR2 SYDVKM. CDR3 length: 15 amino acids. V dropped 6 bases and J dropped 4; count of bases not matched to a gene: 6. Here the CDR3 reads CASRSLAGGPYEQYF. In nucleotides, the CDR3 is TGTGCCAGCAGATCACTAGCGGGAGGGCCGTACGAGCAGTACTTC.

V is TRBV11-3 and J is TRBJ2-3; the match to TRBD2 covers 7 bases. Germline CDR1 and CDR2: SGHNT and YENEEA. This CDR3 region has 15 residues. The ends lost 5 bases at V and 0 bases at J; junction bases unmatched: 5. CDR3 protein: CASSRGLGSTDTQYF. Written as DNA, the CDR3 is TGTGCCAGCAGCCGAGGACTAGGTAGCACAGATACGCAGTATTTT.

V usage is TRBV5-1 and J usage is TRBJ1-6; D gene ambiguous. CDR3 length: 14 residues. CDR1 and CDR2 from the germline V gene are SGHRS and YFSETQ. V shed 2 bases and J shed 8 bases, with 11 bases lying between them. The CDR3 protein is CASSLDLEDSPLHF. CDR3 DNA: TGCGCCAGCAGCTTAGATCTCGAGGATTCACCCCTCCACTTT.

This clone was observed a few times. This chain connects TRBV7-9 to TRBJ1-5; 11 nucleotides align to TRBD1. This CDR3 contains 15 residues. J gave up 0 bases and V 8 bases, and 3 bases lay outside the gene matches. The V gene's germline CDR1 is SEHNR and CDR2 FQNEAQ (reference sequence). CDR3 loop: CASGTGGYSNQPQHF. Here the CDR3 DNA reads TGTGCCAGCGGGACAGGGGGATATAGCAATCAGCCCCAGCATTTT.